This is a list of T cell receptor beta chains from one sample in a study of CD8 T cells in Susac syndrome. TCRdb ran MiXCR on the immunoSEQ multiplex PCR reads and lists one entry per CDR3 protein. The sample contains 45,000 or so distinct CDR3 sequences, under 95% of which appear only once. The sequencing input was CD8+ T cells from PBMCs. Receptors were obtained from a human donor in good health. CDR3s include the opening cysteine and the closing phenylalanine or tryptophan. A D gene is named only where the DNA matches it firmly. The size field is filled for only some rows; it gives once, few, many or a size class.

cdr3_aa,cdr3_nt,clone_size,j_call,v_call,d_call
CASSPGWIRPYEQYF,TGTGCCAGCAGCCCCGGATGGATAAGGCCCTACGAGCAGTACTTC,NA,TRBJ2-7,TRBV5-6,NA
CASRTTGSSGNTIYF,TGTGCCAGCAGAACAACAGGGAGCTCTGGAAACACCATATATTTT,NA,TRBJ1-3,TRBV12-3/TRBV12-4,NA
CASSLSFPGQGGNQPQHF,TGTGCCAGCAGTTTATCTTTTCCGGGACAGGGAGGCAATCAGCCCCAGCATTTT,NA,TRBJ1-5,TRBV27,TRBD1
CASSYRDRPISYGYTF,TGTGCCAGCAGCTACCGGGACAGACCTATCAGCTATGGCTACACCTTC,NA,TRBJ1-2,TRBV27,TRBD1
CASSQGILYSGSGQETQYF,TGTGCCAGCAGCCAAGGGATCTTGTATAGCGGGAGCGGGCAAGAGACCCAGTACTTC,NA,TRBJ2-5,TRBV4-2,TRBD2
CASSRLGLAGENEQFF,TGTGCCAGCAGCCGCCTGGGGCTAGCGGGAGAGAATGAGCAGTTCTTC,NA,TRBJ2-1,TRBV6-2/TRBV6-3,TRBD2
CASSDPSTHETQYF,TGTGCCAGCAGTGATCCAAGCACACACGAGACCCAGTACTTC,once,TRBJ2-5,TRBV2,NA
CASTQFRVANVLTF,TGTGCCAGCACCCAGTTTAGGGTCGCCAACGTCCTGACTTTC,NA,TRBJ2-6,TRBV28,NA
CASNILRGDTGELFF,TGTGCCAGCAACATATTACGAGGGGACACCGGGGAGCTGTTTTTT,NA,TRBJ2-2,TRBV6-5,NA
CASSLGFWDLVNEQFF,TGTGCCAGCAGCTTAGGATTTTGGGATTTAGTGAATGAGCAGTTCTTC,once,TRBJ2-1,TRBV7-9,NA
CASNTKGYTEAFF,TGTGCCAGTAATACGAAGGGGTACACTGAAGCTTTCTTT,NA,TRBJ1-1,TRBV13,NA
CASSLAGRAYEQYF,TGCGCCAGCAGCTTGGCCGGGAGAGCCTACGAGCAGTACTTC,NA,TRBJ2-7,TRBV5-1,NA
CASSLDPGTYEQYF,TGCGCCAGCAGCTTGGATCCGGGGACCTACGAGCAGTACTTC,NA,TRBJ2-7,TRBV5-1,NA
CASSQSKGVGEKLFF,TGCGCCAGCAGTCAATCAAAGGGGGTGGGAGAAAAACTGTTTTTT,NA,TRBJ1-4,TRBV23-1,NA
CASSIWASSYNEQFF,TGTGCCAGTAGTATTTGGGCCAGCTCCTACAATGAGCAGTTCTTC,NA,TRBJ2-1,TRBV19,NA
CASSPHRTGTDTQYF,TGCGCCAGCAGCCCGCATCGGACAGGCACAGATACGCAGTATTTT,once,TRBJ2-3,TRBV5-1,NA
CASSQEGSFNEQYF,TGTGCCAGCAGCCAAGAGGGCTCTTTCAACGAGCAGTACTTC,NA,TRBJ2-7,TRBV3-1,NA
CASSLQGNQPQHF,TGTGCCAGCAGCTTACAGGGGAACCAGCCCCAGCATTTT,few,TRBJ1-5,TRBV14,TRBD1
CASRVTPGSSGANVLTF,TGTGCCAGCAGGGTGACACCTGGGAGCTCTGGGGCCAACGTCCTGACTTTC,NA,TRBJ2-6,TRBV21-1,NA
CASSLDFGGAREKLFF,TGTGCCAGCAGCTTAGACTTTGGGGGCGCAAGGGAAAAACTGTTTTTT,once,TRBJ1-4,TRBV7-9,NA
CASSRTPTDTQYF,TGTGCCAGCAGTCGGACCCCCACAGATACGCAGTATTTT,NA,TRBJ2-3,TRBV27,NA
CATSLDSSGNTIYF,TGTGCCACCAGCCTCGACAGCTCTGGAAACACCATATATTTT,once,TRBJ1-3,TRBV15,NA
CASSFGGYSNQPQHF,TGTGCCAGCAGTTTTGGAGGGTATAGCAATCAGCCCCAGCATTTT,NA,TRBJ1-5,TRBV27,NA
CASSPSANTGELFF,TGTGCCAGCAGTCCTAGCGCCAACACCGGGGAGCTGTTTTTT,NA,TRBJ2-2,TRBV7-8,NA
CSVPGGVYEQYF,TGCAGCGTCCCCGGAGGGGTATACGAGCAGTACTTC,few,TRBJ2-7,TRBV29-1,NA
CASNPLSDPTHNEQFF,TGTGCCAGCAACCCCCTTAGCGACCCAACGCACAATGAGCAGTTCTTC,NA,TRBJ2-1,TRBV6-2/TRBV6-3,NA
CASSFGQPNNEQFF,TGTGCCAGCAGCTTTGGACAGCCTAACAATGAGCAGTTCTTC,NA,TRBJ2-1,TRBV5-4,NA
CASSGGEKLFF,TGCGCCAGCAGTGGCGGGGAAAAACTGTTTTTT,NA,TRBJ1-4,TRBV10-2,NA
CASSSTSGSIDTQYF,TGTGCCAGCAGCTCTACTAGCGGGAGTATCGATACGCAGTATTTT,NA,TRBJ2-3,TRBV7-9,TRBD2
CASSLAPGQGYGYTF,TGTGCCAGCAGTTTGGCCCCGGGACAGGGTTATGGCTACACCTTC,NA,TRBJ1-2,TRBV7-9,TRBD1
CASSLDSGQLSNEQFF,TGTGCCAGCAGCTTAGACTCGGGACAGCTCTCCAATGAGCAGTTCTTC,few,TRBJ2-1,TRBV11-3,TRBD1
CASSDGTGWLQETQYF,TGTGCCAGCAGCGACGGGACAGGGTGGCTCCAAGAGACCCAGTACTTC,few,TRBJ2-5,TRBV7-9,TRBD1